This T cell receptor (beta chain) was identified in a study of shared clonotypes between healthy human individuals. About the research overall: Each donor's CD8 memory used one plate, CD8 naive two, each CD4 subset three.

The method was immunoSEQ multiplex PCR; TCRdb's version includes in-frame clones alone and lacks a portion of them. The sample has more than 2,000,000 clones; over 85% are singletons. V lost 2 bases and J 4 bases, leaving 5 bases between the germline ends. Germline values: CDR1 SGHAT, CDR2 FQNNGV. The CDR3 length is 13 residues. A note on this clone: Its antigen is currently unknown.

Study-level findings and limits: Estimated richness was generally greater in naive than memory subsets. Of the naive CD4 clonotypes, around 4.7% were shared across a handful of donors.

The receptor was derived from a man in his late teens or twenties in good health. The rearrangement links TRBV11-2 to TRBJ2-2, with D hard to call. The source material was naive CD4+ T cells sorted from blood. Noted subset: CD45RA+ positively selected. In DNA form, the CDR3 reads TGTGCCAGCAGCTTACTGCTCACCGGGGAGCTGTTTTTT. Translating it yields CASSLLLTGELFF. Full variable domain (outside the CDR3, taken from reference TRBV11-2 and TRBJ2-2): EAGVAQSPRYKIIEKRQSVAFWCNPISGHATLYWYQQILGQGPKLLIQFQNNGVVDDSQLPKDRFSAERLKGVDSTLKIQPAKLEDSAVYLCASSLLLTGELFFGEGSRLTVL.